This T cell receptor beta chain is from a study of blood T cell repertoires in COVID-19. Study summary: T cells, B-cell-depleted T cells, or PBMCs supplied cDNA or gDNA.

Under the authors' procedure: From reference gene primer amplification, estimates of nucleated cell counts were derived. Data came from immunoSEQ multiplex PCR; TCRdb stores just in-frame clones and leaves some out. V and J calls and clone size come straight from that table; D and trimming were deduced from the DNA. The sample has approximately 80,000 clones, 65% to 90% seen once; the top ten hold 44%. The CDR3 length is 16 residues. Germline loops: CDR1 MNHEY, CDR2 SMNVEV (reference sequence). Trimming stripped 7 bases from V and 6 bases from J, with 22 bases between. The receptor's source is a man at least 80 years old with acute or convalescent COVID-19. The chain is built from TRBV27 and TRBJ2-1; tentative D call: TRBD2 (6 bases). Sequenced material: peripheral blood. The CDR3 sequence: CASTPTRLARGNEQFF. Here the CDR3 DNA reads TGTGCCAGCACCCCCACGCGTCTAGCGAGGGGCAATGAGCAGTTCTTC.